Reported below is one TCR beta chain. Its target is unknown. This specimen comes from a study of cytomegalovirus exposure and HLA in healthy donors. Study outcomes and limitations: Researchers reported that a few CMV-associated chains were confirmed in vitro as CMV antigen-specific. Earlier analysis yielded a pattern in which most TCR beta V segments were productive about 90% or about 30% of the time. Trimming of TCR beta V- and J-genes showed a link, identified in a later analysis, to a missense DCLRE1C variant. Reports indicate that TCR beta sequences accurately predicted the HLA-A and HLA-B alleles of most subjects.

PCR primers comprised 60 Vbeta and 13 Jbeta primers. Only in-frame clones appear in the TCRdb table, and some are missing; sequencing was by immunoSEQ multiplex PCR. Found here are about 140,000 clones, 60% to 85% of them singletons; the top ten hold approximately 1.8%. Germline lookup yields CDR1 SGHTA and CDR2 FQGNSA. This CDR3 is built from 15 residues. The V end was cut by 5 bases, the J end by 0 bases, with 10 bases between. The sequence derives from a man between 40 and 49 years old in good health and CMV-seronegative. The gene calls are TRBV7-2 and TRBJ1-4; possible D gene TRBD1, 5 bases. Sequenced: PBMCs. Here the CDR3 reads CASSEQATTNEKLFF. The CDR3 DNA reads TGTGCCAGCAGCGAACAGGCTACAACTAATGAAAAACTGTTTTTT.